These 28 T cell receptor beta chains share one sample of origin, sequenced in a study of human T cells and chemical hapten exposure. A single record per CDR3 protein comes from TCRdb applying MiXCR to the RACE reads. The sample contains 74,000 or so distinct CDR3 sequences, around 11% of which appear only once. As to time point: patch test 1, 2 weeks after DPC sensitization. Treatment of the sample: therapeutic diphenylcyclopropenone sensitization with weekly scalp DPC. Here the sequenced sample was whole blood, taken in connection with sensitization to the hapten diphenylcyclopropenone (DPC). These receptors all come from a woman in her sixties or seventies with alopecia areata. Some clones in this sample may be carry-over from other donors' samples.

This clonotype has only a few counts. This sequence joins TRBV20-1 and TRBJ1-4; D is undetermined. V lost 6 bases and J lost 4, with 15 bases in between. The CDR3 is 14 amino acids. Germline V gene data show CDR1 as DFQATT and CDR2 as SNEGSKA (reference sequence). CDR3 nucleotides: TGCAGTGCACCTCGGACGGAGATTAATGAAAAACTGTTTTTT. It encodes CSAPRTEINEKLFF.

This clonotype was counted a single time. The chain links TRBV9 to TRBJ1-4; D is ambiguous. CDR1 is SGDLS, CDR2 YYNGEE, per germline. V gave up 4 bases and J gave up 11 bases, with 15 bases separating them. The CDR3 has 13 residues. Here the CDR3 DNA reads TGTGCCAGCAGCTCGCGCCAGGAGGATAAACTGTTTTTT. Its translation: CASSSRQEDKLFF.

V and J are TRBV10-3 and TRBJ1-2; D is unclear. V was trimmed by 4 bases and J by 2 bases, leaving 11 bases between them. This CDR3 comprises 14 residues. The germline gives CDR1 ENHRY, CDR2 SYGVKD. CDR3 in amino acids: CAISVQEQNYGYTF. CDR3 sequence (DNA): TGTGCCATCAGTGTCCAGGAGCAAAACTATGGCTACACCTTC.

Ten or more counts support this clonotype. The V gene is TRBV10-3, the J gene TRBJ2-5; tentative D call: TRBD2 (5 bases). This CDR3 has 14 amino acids. Between the trimmed V and J ends, which lost 4 bases and 3 bases, there was a span of 12 bases. CDR1 and CDR2 (germline): ENHRY, SYGVKD. The CDR3 is CAISGETLEETQYF. The CDR3, as DNA: TGTGCCATCAGTGGGGAGACATTAGAAGAGACCCAGTACTTC.

This clonotype was seen at least ten times. The rearrangement links TRBV9 to TRBJ2-1; 11 bases match TRBD1. The CDR3 sequence is 16 residues long. CDR1 and CDR2 (germline): SGDLS, YYNGEE. The V and J ends lost 0 bases and 2 bases, in that order; junction bases with no gene match: 1. CDR3 nucleotides: TGTGCCAGCAGCGTAGAGGACAGGGGGCCCTACAATGAGCAGTTCTTC. Protein sequence: CASSVEDRGPYNEQFF.

There are a few counts of this clonotype. The CDR3 DNA follows: TGTGCCTGGAGTGCGGCAGTCGAGCAGTACTTC. It is translated as CAWSAAVEQYF. This chain uses TRBV30 with TRBJ2-7; D not certain. The CDR3 consists of 11 residues. Trimming stripped 1 base from V and 6 bases from J, with 7 bases between. Germline V gives CDR1 GTSNPN, CDR2 SVGIG (reference sequence).

The V gene is TRBV29-1, the J gene TRBJ1-5; the D gene is possibly TRBD1 (5 bases). The germline CDR1 and CDR2 sequences are SQVTM and ANQGSEA. V lost 8 bases and J 1 base, leaving 12 bases between the germline ends. This CDR3 is 13 amino acids long. The DNA for the CDR3 is TGCAGCAAACCGAGGGGCAGCAATCAGCCCCAGCATTTT. Its translation is CSKPRGSNQPQHF.

The sample holds many counts of this clonotype. The rearrangement uses TRBV29-1 and TRBJ1-1, with a weak D call TRBD1 (5 bases). The CDR3 spans 11 residues. Deletions cut 6 bases from V and 5 bases from J, with 10 bases between. Germline V lookup: CDR1 SQVTM, CDR2 ANQGSEA. The CDR3 region has the DNA TGCAGCGTGGGCCAGGGTACTGAAGCTTTCTTT. It encodes CSVGQGTEAFF.

This clonotype appeared a few times. This chain joins TRBV28 and TRBJ2-7; D is ambiguous. Germline V lookup: CDR1 MDHEN, CDR2 SYDVKM. This CDR3 is 13 amino acids long. The germline V and J ends were trimmed by 3 bases and 6 bases, with 12 bases remaining between them. The CDR3 here is CASSLNGLGEQYF. The CDR3 DNA is TGTGCCAGCAGTTTGAACGGCCTGGGCGAGCAGTACTTC. The variable domain in full, completed from reference TRBV28 and TRBJ2-7, reads DVKVTQSSRYLVKRTGEKVFLECVQDMDHENMFWYRQDPGLGLRLIYFSYDVKMKEKGDIPEGYSVSREKKERFSLILESASTNQTSMYLCASSLNGLGEQYFGPGTRLTVT.

This clonotype was detected many times. The J gene is TRBJ1-1, the V gene TRBV25-1, with 12 bases that match TRBD1. Germline lookup yields CDR1 MGHDK and CDR2 SYGVNS. V lost 4 bases, J lost 5 bases, and 17 bases stayed unmatched. The CDR3 is 19 amino acids. The CDR3 spells CASSGQPYTGTGGRTEAFF. The CDR3 DNA reads TGTGCCAGCAGTGGACAACCTTACACAGGGACAGGGGGCCGAACTGAAGCTTTCTTT.

The sample holds a few counts of this clonotype. This chain links TRBV7-9 with TRBJ1-1; TRBD1 aligns across 8 bases. This CDR3 has 14 amino acids. V was clipped by 5 bases and J by 6 bases; unmatched bases: 8. Germline lookup yields CDR1 SEHNR and CDR2 FQNEAQ (reference sequence). CDR3 coding DNA: TGTGCCAGCAGCATAGGGACAGGAAGCCCTGAAGCTTTCTTT. This translates into CASSIGTGSPEAFF.

This clonotype was counted a few times. J is TRBJ1-6 and V is TRBV6-5, with D possibly matching TRBD1 (6 bases). Germline V gene data show CDR1 as MNHEY and CDR2 as SVGAGI. With 4 bases removed from V and 5 bases from J, the gap between germline ends came to 18 bases. This CDR3 comprises 17 residues. CDR3 coding DNA: TGTGCCAGCAGTTTGTCACAGGGTTCTCGGCATAATTCACCCCTCCACTTT. Translating it yields CASSLSQGSRHNSPLHF.

V usage is TRBV7-2 and J usage is TRBJ1-6; TRBD1 is a possible D gene (5 bases). CDR3 length: 15 residues. V was clipped by 1 base and J by 4 bases, with 8 bases between them. Germline V CDR1 and CDR2: SGHTA, FQGNSA. DNA of the CDR3: TGTGCCAGCAGCTTAGTTCAGGGTTATAATTCACCCCTCCACTTT. Its translation is CASSLVQGYNSPLHF.

The chain recombines TRBV11-2 with TRBJ2-1; no reliable D call. The CDR3 sequence is 15 residues long. Germline V lookup: CDR1 SGHAT, CDR2 FQNNGV. Trimming shortened V by 5 bases and J by 4 bases, and 15 bases separated the two germline ends. The CDR3 DNA is TGTGCCAGCAGCCAGTACCGACTGACTTACAATGAGCAGTTCTTC. Its translation is CASSQYRLTYNEQFF.

This clonotype was counted a few times. This rearrangement joins TRBV2 to TRBJ2-7, with 8 bases lining up with TRBD2. The length of the CDR3 is 12 residues. In germline, CDR1 is SNHLY, CDR2 FYNNEI. This CDR3 is CARGSGGAEQYF. The CDR3 coding sequence is TGTGCTCGAGGGAGCGGGGGTGCCGAGCAGTACTTC.

This clonotype came up a few times. The J gene is TRBJ1-1, the V gene TRBV6-1, with a tentative D call TRBD1 (6 bases). Between the trimmed V and J ends, which lost 6 bases and 4 bases, there was a span of 12 bases. The CDR3 consists of 13 residues. Looked up from germline, CDR1 is MNHNS and CDR2 is SASEGT. The CDR3 DNA reads TGTGCCAGCAGCGGACAGCCGGCCACTGAAGCTTTCTTT. It translates to CASSGQPATEAFF.

The rearrangement joins TRBV6-2 or TRBV6-3 to TRBJ2-1; D unresolved. This CDR3 has 11 residues. Germline-derived CDR1 and CDR2 are MNHEY and SVGEGT. V was pared by 6 bases and J by 4 bases, with 4 bases between. Here the CDR3 reads CASRDYNEQFF. Here the CDR3 DNA reads TGTGCCAGCAGAGATTACAATGAGCAGTTCTTC.

This clonotype has at least ten counts. The chain is built from TRBV18 and TRBJ1-4, with 8 bases identical to TRBD1. Germline-derived CDR1 and CDR2 are KGHSH and LQKENI. CDR3 size: 18 residues. Losses at the gene ends were 3 bases for V and 0 bases for J; bases not matched to a gene: 9. CDR3 DNA: TGTGCCAGCTCACCTGGCAGGGGGCAAACACCAACTAATGAAAAACTGTTTTTT. Residues: CASSPGRGQTPTNEKLFF.

This clonotype occurred many times. The junction and the germline gene differ at one end; a read error may be behind it. This rearrangement joins TRBV10-2 to TRBJ2-1; D unresolved. CDR3 length: 14 residues. Germline V gives CDR1 WSHSY, CDR2 SAAADI. CDR3 nucleotide sequence: TGCGCCAGCAGGGAGTCTAGCTCCTACAATGAGCAGTTCTTC. Translated: CASRESSSYNEQFF.

This sequence joins TRBV10-2 and TRBJ1-3; D is ambiguous. The CDR3 totals 14 residues. Trimming cost V 6 bases and J 0 bases, with 9 bases left between them. CDR1 is WSHSY, CDR2 SAAADI, per germline. CDR3 bases: TGCGCCAGCAGCCTTGGAGTCTCTGGAAACACCATATATTTT. It specifies CASSLGVSGNTIYF.

This clonotype was detected many times. J is TRBJ1-2 and V is TRBV5-6; no clear D gene. In germline, CDR1 is SGHDT, CDR2 YYEEEE. The V end was cut by 4 bases, the J end by 5 bases, with 12 bases between. CDR3 length equals 13 residues. CDR3 DNA sequence: TGTGCCAGCAGCGGGGAGAACCAGTATGGCTACACCTTC. Translation gives CASSGENQYGYTF.

This clonotype occurred many times. The J gene is TRBJ1-5, the V gene TRBV29-1; D ambiguous. Germline V lookup: CDR1 SQVTM, CDR2 ANQGSEA. Trimming took off 1 base at V and 0 bases at J, with 4 bases between the two ends. The CDR3 contains 13 residues. The CDR3 region is CSVEVHSNQPQHF. In nucleotides, the CDR3 is TGCAGCGTTGAAGTCCATAGCAATCAGCCCCAGCATTTT.

This clonotype was observed many times. In nucleotides, the CDR3 is TGTGCCAGCAGCTTAGCCTACAACGAGCAGTACTTC. Translated: CASSLAYNEQYF. The chain is built from TRBV11-2 and TRBJ2-7, with D unresolved. Deletions cut 1 base from V and 5 bases from J, with 6 bases between. This CDR3 spans 12 amino acids. Germline V CDR1 and CDR2: SGHAT, FQNNGV. The variable domain in full, with the rest retrieved from reference TRBV11-2 and TRBJ2-7, is EAGVAQSPRYKIIEKRQSVAFWCNPISGHATLYWYQQILGQGPKLLIQFQNNGVVDDSQLPKDRFSAERLKGVDSTLKIQPAKLEDSAVYLCASSLAYNEQYFGPGTRLTVT.

This clonotype showed up many times. J is TRBJ1-2 and V is TRBV7-9, with TRBD1 matching over 9 bases. The CDR3 extends over 14 amino acids. The junction had 3 bases not matched to a gene; V was cut back by 5 bases and J by 2 bases. CDR1 and CDR2 (germline): SEHNR, FQNEAQ (reference sequence). The CDR3 bases are TGTGCCAGCAGCGGAGACAGGGGGAACTATGGCTACACCTTC. Protein product: CASSGDRGNYGYTF.

The chain joins TRBV9 to TRBJ1-2; D ambiguous. This CDR3 is built from 13 residues. The germline gives CDR1 SGDLS, CDR2 YYNGEE. The V end was cut by 4 bases, the J end by 4 bases, with 11 bases between. Here the CDR3 reads CASSQDGRYGYTF. CDR3 sequence (DNA): TGTGCCAGCAGCCAGGACGGCCGCTATGGCTACACCTTC.

J is TRBJ1-1 and V is TRBV7-6, with 7 bases aligning to TRBD1. The length of the CDR3 is 14 residues. V dropped 3 bases and J dropped 6; count of bases not matched to a gene: 7. The germline CDR1 and CDR2 sequences are SGHVS and FNYEAQ. Here the CDR3 reads CASSFPTGDAEAFF. The CDR3 coding sequence is TGTGCCAGCAGCTTCCCCACAGGGGACGCTGAAGCTTTCTTT.

In this sample, this clonotype turned up many times. This chain joins TRBV3-1 and TRBJ1-6, with unresolved D. The CDR3 spans 14 residues. V lost 1 base and J lost 11, with 12 bases in between. Germline-derived CDR1 and CDR2 are LGHDT and YNNKEL (reference sequence). The CDR3 reads CASSQGLELAPLHF. The CDR3 region has the DNA TGTGCCAGCAGCCAAGGGCTAGAGTTGGCACCCCTCCACTTT.

In its sample, this clonotype was seen many times. The CDR3 nucleotides are TGTGCCAGCAGCCCAGGACGAGTGAACACCGGGGAGCTGTTTTTT. Translation: CASSPGRVNTGELFF. The chain recombines TRBV7-9 with TRBJ2-2; D ambiguous. CDR3 length equals 15 residues. The V gene lost 5 bases and the J gene lost 1 base, with 11 bases spanning the gap. Per germline, CDR1 SEHNR and CDR2 FQNEAQ (reference sequence).